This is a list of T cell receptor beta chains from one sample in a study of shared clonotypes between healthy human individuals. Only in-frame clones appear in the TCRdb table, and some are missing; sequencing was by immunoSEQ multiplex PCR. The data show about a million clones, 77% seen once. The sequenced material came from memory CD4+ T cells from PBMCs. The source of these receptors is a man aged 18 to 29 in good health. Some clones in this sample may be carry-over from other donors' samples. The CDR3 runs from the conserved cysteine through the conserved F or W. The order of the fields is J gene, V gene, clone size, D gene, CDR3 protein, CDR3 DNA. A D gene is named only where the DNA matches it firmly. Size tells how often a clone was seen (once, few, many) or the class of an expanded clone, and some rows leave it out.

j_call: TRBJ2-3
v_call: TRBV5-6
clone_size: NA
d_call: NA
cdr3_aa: CASSFGLGSTDTQYF
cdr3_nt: TGTGCCAGCAGCTTCGGACTTGGAAGCACAGATACGCAGTATTTT

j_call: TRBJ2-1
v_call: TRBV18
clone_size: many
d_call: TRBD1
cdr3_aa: CASSPRGQNSQGFF
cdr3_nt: TGTGCCAGCTCCCCCCGGGGACAGAATTCACAAGGGTTCTTC

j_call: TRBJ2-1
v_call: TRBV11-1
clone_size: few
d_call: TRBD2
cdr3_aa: CASSLGTRSSYNEQFF
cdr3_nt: TGTGCCAGCAGCTTAGGGACTAGAAGCTCCTACAATGAGCAGTTCTTC

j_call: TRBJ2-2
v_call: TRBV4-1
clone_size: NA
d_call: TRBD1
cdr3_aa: CASSQDGTGGTGELFF
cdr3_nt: TGCGCCAGCAGCCAAGATGGGACAGGGGGCACCGGGGAGCTGTTTTTT

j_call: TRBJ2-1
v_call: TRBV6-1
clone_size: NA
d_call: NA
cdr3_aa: CASSERVYNEQFF
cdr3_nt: TGTGCCAGCAGTGAACGTGTCTACAATGAGCAGTTCTTC

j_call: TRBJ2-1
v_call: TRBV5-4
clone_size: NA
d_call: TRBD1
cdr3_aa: CASSFAPGQGDNEQFF
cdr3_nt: TGTGCCAGCAGCTTTGCTCCGGGACAGGGGGACAATGAGCAGTTCTTC

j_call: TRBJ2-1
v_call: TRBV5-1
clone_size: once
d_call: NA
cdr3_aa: CASSSGLTGNDEQFF
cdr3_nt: TGCGCCAGCAGCTCTGGATTAACAGGGAACGATGAGCAGTTCTTC

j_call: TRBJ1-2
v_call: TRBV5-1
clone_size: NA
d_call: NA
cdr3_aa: CASSLGAVDNYGYTF
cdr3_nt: TGCGCCAGCAGCTTGGGGGCGGTAGATAACTATGGCTACACCTTC

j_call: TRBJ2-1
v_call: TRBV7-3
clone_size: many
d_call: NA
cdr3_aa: CASGGTPNSEQFF
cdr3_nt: TGTGCCAGCGGCGGGACGCCTAATTCTGAGCAGTTCTTC

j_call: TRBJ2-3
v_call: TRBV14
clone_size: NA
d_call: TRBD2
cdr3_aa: CASSQRRGGRLGDTQYF
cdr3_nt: TGTGCCAGCAGCCAAAGGCGCGGGGGGAGACTTGGAGATACGCAGTATTTT

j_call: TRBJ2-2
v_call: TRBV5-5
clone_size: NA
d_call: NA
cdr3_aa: CASSGGRSNTGELFF
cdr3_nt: TGTGCCAGCAGCGGGGGACGGTCGAACACCGGGGAGCTGTTTTTT

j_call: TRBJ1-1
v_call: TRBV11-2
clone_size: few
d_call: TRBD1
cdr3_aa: CASSGLKTGEAEAFF
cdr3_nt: TGTGCCAGCAGCGGGCTCAAAACAGGGGAGGCTGAAGCTTTCTTT

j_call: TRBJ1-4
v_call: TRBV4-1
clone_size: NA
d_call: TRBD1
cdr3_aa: CASSQEGGAGEKLFF
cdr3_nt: TGCGCCAGCAGCCAAGAAGGGGGCGCGGGTGAAAAACTGTTTTTT

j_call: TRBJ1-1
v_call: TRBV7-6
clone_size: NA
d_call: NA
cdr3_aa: CASSSLRNTEAFF
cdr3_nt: TGTGCCAGCAGCTCACTGAGGAACACTGAAGCTTTCTTT

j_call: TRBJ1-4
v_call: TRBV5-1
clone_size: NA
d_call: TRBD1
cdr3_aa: CASSLNPTGANEKLFF
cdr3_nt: TGCGCCAGCAGCCTAAACCCGACAGGGGCTAATGAAAAACTGTTTTTT

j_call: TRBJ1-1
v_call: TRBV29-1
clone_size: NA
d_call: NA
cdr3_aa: CSVVGTPNTEAFF
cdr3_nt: TGCAGCGTTGTTGGGACTCCGAACACTGAAGCTTTCTTT

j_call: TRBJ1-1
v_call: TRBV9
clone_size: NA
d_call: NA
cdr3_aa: CASGQTGNTEAFF
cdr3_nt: TGTGCCAGCGGACAAACAGGGAACACTGAAGCTTTCTTT

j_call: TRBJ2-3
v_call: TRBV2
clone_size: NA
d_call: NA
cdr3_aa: CASTNRGQSTDTQYF
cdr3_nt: TGTGCCAGCACCAACCGGGGGCAAAGCACAGATACGCAGTATTTT

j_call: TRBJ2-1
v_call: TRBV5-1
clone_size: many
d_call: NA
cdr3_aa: CASMQESSYNEQFF
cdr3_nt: TGCGCCAGCATGCAAGAGAGCTCCTACAATGAGCAGTTCTTC

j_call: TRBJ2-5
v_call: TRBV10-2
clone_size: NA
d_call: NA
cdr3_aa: CASTESRWGTQYF
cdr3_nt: TGCGCCAGCACCGAGAGTCGATGGGGGACCCAGTACTTC

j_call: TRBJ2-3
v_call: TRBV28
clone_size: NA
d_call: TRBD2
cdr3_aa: CASSPASGYTDTQYF
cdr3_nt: TGTGCCAGCAGTCCTGCTAGCGGATACACAGATACGCAGTATTTT

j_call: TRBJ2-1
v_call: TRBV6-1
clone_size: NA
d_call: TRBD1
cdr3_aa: CASSEQQGEYNEQFF
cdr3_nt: TGTGCCAGCAGTGAACAACAGGGGGAGTACAATGAGCAGTTCTTC

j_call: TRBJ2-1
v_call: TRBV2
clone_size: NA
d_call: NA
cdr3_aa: CASTGTTRAFGEQFF
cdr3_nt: TGTGCCAGCACCGGAACTACGAGGGCTTTTGGTGAGCAGTTCTTC

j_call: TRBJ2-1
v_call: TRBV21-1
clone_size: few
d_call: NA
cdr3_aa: CASSKVSSYYSYNEQFF
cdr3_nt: TGTGCCAGCAGCAAAGTCTCTAGCTACTACTCCTACAATGAGCAGTTCTTC

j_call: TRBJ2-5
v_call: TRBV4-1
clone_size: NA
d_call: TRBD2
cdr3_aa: CASSQEAGEETQYF
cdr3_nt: TGCGCCAGCAGCCAAGAGGCGGGAGAAGAGACCCAGTACTTC

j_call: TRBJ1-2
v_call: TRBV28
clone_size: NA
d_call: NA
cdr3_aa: CASSFPPGDRRYGYTF
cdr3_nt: TGTGCCAGCAGTTTCCCCCCTGGGGATAGGCGCTATGGCTACACCTTC

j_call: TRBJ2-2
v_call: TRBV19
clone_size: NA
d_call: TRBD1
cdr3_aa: CASSRAQGANTGELFF
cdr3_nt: TGTGCCAGTAGTAGGGCGCAGGGGGCGAACACCGGGGAGCTGTTTTTT

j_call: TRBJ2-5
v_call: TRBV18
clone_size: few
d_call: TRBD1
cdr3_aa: CASSLGTAEETQYF
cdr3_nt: TGTGCCAGCTCACTCGGGACAGCAGAAGAGACCCAGTACTTC

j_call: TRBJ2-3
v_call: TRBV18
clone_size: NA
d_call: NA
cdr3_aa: CASSPLVQGTDTQYF
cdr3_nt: TGTGCCAGCTCACCATTAGTTCAGGGCACAGATACGCAGTATTTT

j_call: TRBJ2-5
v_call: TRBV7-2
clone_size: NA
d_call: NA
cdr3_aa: CASSPSGGGETQYF
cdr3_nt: TGTGCCAGCAGCCCCAGCGGTGGTGGGGAGACCCAGTACTTC

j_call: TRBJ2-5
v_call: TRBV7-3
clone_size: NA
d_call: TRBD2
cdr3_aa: CASSPRLGGRSQYF
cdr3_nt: TGTGCCAGCAGCCCCCGGTTGGGGGGGAGAAGCCAGTACTTC

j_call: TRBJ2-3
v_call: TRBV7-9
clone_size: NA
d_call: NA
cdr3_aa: CASSSQLGVTQYF
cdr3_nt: TGTGCCAGCAGCTCTCAGCTTGGGGTTACGCAGTATTTT